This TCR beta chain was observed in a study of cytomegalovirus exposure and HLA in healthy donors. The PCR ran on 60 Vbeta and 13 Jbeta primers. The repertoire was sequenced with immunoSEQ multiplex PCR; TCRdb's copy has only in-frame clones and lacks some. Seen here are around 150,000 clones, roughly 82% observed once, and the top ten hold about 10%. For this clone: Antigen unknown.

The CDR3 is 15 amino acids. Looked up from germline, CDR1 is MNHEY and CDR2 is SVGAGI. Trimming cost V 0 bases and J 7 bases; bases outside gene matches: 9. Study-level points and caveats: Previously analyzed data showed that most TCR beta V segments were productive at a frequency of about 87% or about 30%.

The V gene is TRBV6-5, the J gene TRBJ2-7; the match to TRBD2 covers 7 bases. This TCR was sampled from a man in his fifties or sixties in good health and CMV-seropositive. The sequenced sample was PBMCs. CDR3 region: CASSYSILATHEQYF. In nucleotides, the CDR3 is TGTGCCAGCAGTTACTCGATACTAGCGACACATGAGCAGTACTTC.